This TCR beta chain was found in a study of monozygotic twins with inflammatory bowel disease. CDR3 length: 15 amino acids. The germline V gene has CDR1 DFQATT and CDR2 SNEGSKA (reference sequence). With the 5' RACE reads reprocessed, TCRdb shows one record per CDR3 protein and no DNA. The listing contains about 350,000 distinct CDR3 sequences. This chain connects TRBV20-1 to TRBJ1-6. Material for sequencing was blood. This receptor was identified in a human donor with ulcerative colitis or Crohn's disease, or a healthy co-twin of an affected twin (not recorded which). This CDR3 is CSARDQGRSISPLHF.